Listed here are 24 T cell receptor beta chains from one sample, sequenced in a study of T-cell memory formation after mild COVID-19 (dated by TCRdb to 2020 to 2022). The method behind the library was 5' RACE. Sequencing was carried out with an Illumina NovaSeq 6000. TCRdb applied fastp at Q25 and MiXCR to the public reads, then kept only in-frame beta chains. Every CDR3 protein is listed once, alongside the most common genes and DNA of its rows. The sample table shows around 340,000 distinct CDR3 sequences, and roughly 13% are seen once. The top ten hold about 22% of the sample. Sequenced: PBMCs or a T cell subset sorted from them (not recorded which). The source is a man aged 18 to 30 who had mild COVID-19 (a few samples of this study predate the infection). The sample titles of this study are shuffled in the database, so cell type and time point are left out; the donor was told from shared clones.

In its sample, this clonotype was seen many times. The rearrangement uses TRBV12-3 or TRBV12-4 and TRBJ2-1; 9 bases map to TRBD1. The CDR3 is 14 amino acids. Germline trimming cut 1 base from V and 10 bases from J; bases unmatched to any gene: 5. The DNA of the CDR3 is TGTGCCAGCAGTTTAGGGACAGGGGCAAGAGAGCAGTTCTTC. Translating it yields CASSLGTGAREQFF.

This clonotype occurred a few times. This CDR3 is CASSPDRAEQYV. The CDR3 nucleotides read TGTGCCAGCTCACCCGACAGGGCCGAGCAGTACGTC. The V call is TRBV18, the J call TRBJ2-7, with TRBD1 matching 7 bases. The CDR3 runs 12 residues. The V gene's germline CDR1 is KGHSH and CDR2 LQKENI. Trimming cost V 3 bases and J 6 bases; bases outside gene matches: 2.

V usage is TRBV5-1 and J usage is TRBJ1-2; the D is unclear. Per the germline V gene, CDR1 is SGHRS and CDR2 is YFSETQ. The CDR3 has 13 residues. V was trimmed by 4 bases and J by 4 bases, leaving 11 bases between them. This CDR3 is CASSRDVSYGYTF. The DNA for the CDR3 is TGCGCCAGCAGCAGGGATGTTAGCTATGGCTACACCTTC.

This clonotype was observed a few times. The rearrangement joins TRBV28 to TRBJ2-2; D gene unclear. The germline V gene has CDR1 MDHEN and CDR2 SYDVKM. With 2 bases removed from V and 8 bases from J, the gap between germline ends came to 15 bases. The CDR3 extends over 15 amino acids. This CDR3 reads CASSLRTPRGGELFF. The CDR3 DNA sequence: TGTGCCAGCAGTTTACGAACCCCAAGAGGAGGGGAGCTGTTTTTT.

This clonotype occurred many times. This sequence joins TRBV4-3 and TRBJ2-3; 9 nucleotides align to TRBD1. J gave up 1 base and V 1 base, and 9 bases lay outside the gene matches. The V gene's germline CDR1 is LGHNA and CDR2 YSLEER. The CDR3 sequence is 18 residues long. CDR3 nucleotides: TGCGCCAGCAGCCAAGGCCGGGCTGGGACAGGGCGCACAGATACGCAGTATTTT. The encoded protein is CASSQGRAGTGRTDTQYF.

This clonotype was counted only a few times. This chain links TRBV20-1 with TRBJ2-3, with unresolved D. The V gene's germline CDR1 is DFQATT and CDR2 SNEGSKA (reference sequence). The V gene lost 6 bases and the J gene lost 4 bases, with 11 bases spanning the gap. The CDR3 sequence is 12 residues long. CDR3 bases: TGCAGTGCCCAGAGGTCCGCAGATACGCAGTATTTT. Translating gives CSAQRSADTQYF.

The chain links TRBV6-1 to TRBJ1-6, with TRBD1 identical over 8 bases. Germline CDR1 and CDR2: MNHNS and SASEGT. The length of the CDR3 is 15 residues. V lost 2 bases to trimming and J lost 8 bases; unmatched junction nucleotides: 5. CDR3 in DNA: TGTGCCAGCAGTGAATTCGGCAGGGGGCATTCACCCCTCCACTTT. It is translated as CASSEFGRGHSPLHF.

This clonotype was seen more than once but under ten times. The rearrangement joins TRBV5-4 to TRBJ2-1, with D tentatively TRBD1 or TRBD2 (7 bases each). In germline, CDR1 is SGHNT, CDR2 YYREEE (reference sequence). The CDR3 totals 15 residues. Trimming shortened V by 4 bases and J by 5 bases, and 16 bases separated the two germline ends. CDR3 bases: TGTGCCAGCAGCCAGGGGGGGACAAGTAACAATGAGCAGTTCTTC. This translates into CASSQGGTSNNEQFF.

This clonotype has just a few counts. J is TRBJ1-2 and V is TRBV4-3; 7 bases match TRBD1. The germline V gene encodes CDR1 LGHNA and CDR2 YSLEER. V trimming: 0 bases; J trimming: 6 bases; junction bases outside the gene matches: 1. The CDR3 loop spans 13 amino acids. The CDR3 DNA sequence: TGCGCCAGCAGCCAAGACAGGGGGAATGGCTACACCTTC. It specifies CASSQDRGNGYTF.

This chain uses TRBV27 with TRBJ2-1; 12 bases map to TRBD2. The CDR3 totals 14 residues. The ends lost 3 bases at V and 11 bases at J; junction bases unmatched: 5. CDR1 is MNHEY, CDR2 SMNVEV, per germline (reference sequence). The CDR3 region is CASSFGLAGTKQFF. The CDR3, as DNA: TGTGCCAGCAGTTTTGGACTAGCGGGGACAAAGCAGTTCTTC.

The rearrangement links TRBV6-6 to TRBJ2-7; 8 bases agree with TRBD2. This CDR3 has 14 amino acids. CDR1 is MNHNY, CDR2 SVGAGI, per germline (reference sequence). V shed 7 bases and J 4 bases; nucleotides not matched to a gene: 9. The CDR3 here is CASTQRGLMYEQYF. The CDR3 region has the DNA TGTGCCAGCACCCAGCGGGGGTTAATGTACGAGCAGTACTTC.

V and J are TRBV4-3 and TRBJ2-3, with a possible D match to TRBD2 (6 bases). V was clipped by 1 base and J by 1 base, with 9 bases between them. Germline CDR1 LGHNA, CDR2 YSLEER. This CDR3 comprises 15 residues. The CDR3, as DNA: TGCGCCAGCAGCCAAGGATCGGGAGGCACAGATACGCAGTATTTT. The encoded protein is CASSQGSGGTDTQYF.

The CDR3, as DNA: TGTGCCAGCAGAGACCCGAACACCGGGGAGCTGTTTTTT. Translated, it gives CASRDPNTGELFF. The chain is built from TRBV11-3 and TRBJ2-2; D call uncertain. The CDR3 has 13 residues. Trimming took 6 bases from V and 0 from J, leaving 5 bases between them. Looked up from germline, CDR1 is SGHNT and CDR2 is YENEEA.

This clonotype was seen only a few times. The CDR3 sequence: CASSLKGINIQYF. The CDR3 DNA sequence: TGTGCCAGCAGTTTAAAGGGGATAAACATTCAGTACTTC. The chain recombines TRBV12-3 or TRBV12-4 with TRBJ2-4; tentative D call: TRBD1 (5 bases). Trimming cost V 2 bases and J 6 bases, with 8 bases left between them. The CDR3 is 13 residues long.

This clonotype was detected ten times or more. The chain links TRBV6-6 to TRBJ2-1; 8 nucleotides agree with TRBD2. The CDR3 extends over 17 amino acids. Germline CDR1 is MNHNY and CDR2 is SVGAGI (reference sequence). Germline trimming cut 5 bases from V and 1 base from J; bases unmatched to any gene: 10. The CDR3 protein is CASSRSAAGVSYNEQFF. Written as DNA, the CDR3 is TGTGCCAGCAGTCGCTCAGCAGCGGGGGTTTCCTACAATGAGCAGTTCTTC.

This CDR3 is CASSGQGITDTQYF. CDR3 nucleotides: TGTGCCAGCAGCGGACAGGGTATTACAGATACGCAGTATTTT. The chain joins TRBV9 to TRBJ2-3, with TRBD1 identical over 7 bases. After removal of 3 bases from V and 3 bases from J, the junction contained 4 bases not matched to a gene. The germline CDR1 and CDR2 sequences are SGDLS and YYNGEE. The CDR3 is made up of 14 amino acids. The full variable domain, with the rest looked up from reference TRBV9 and TRBJ2-3, is DSGVTQTPKHLITATGQRVTLRCSPRSGDLSVYWYQQSLDQGLQFLIQYYNGEERAKGNILERFSAQQFPDLHSELNLSSLELGDSALYFCASSGQGITDTQYFGPGTRLTVL.

This clonotype has ten or more counts. This chain connects TRBV18 to TRBJ1-4, with a tentative D call TRBD1 (5 bases). Germline V gene data show CDR1 as KGHSH and CDR2 as LQKENI. V gave up 1 base and J gave up 8 bases, with 11 bases separating them. The CDR3 loop spans 14 amino acids. The CDR3 here is CASSPQGKGEKLFF. The CDR3 DNA sequence: TGTGCCAGCTCACCACAGGGGAAAGGAGAAAAACTGTTTTTT.

The chain employs TRBV10-3 and TRBJ1-1; 10 bases are a match to TRBD1. With 2 bases clipped from V and 7 bases from J, the junction kept 7 bases outside the gene matches. Germline V gives CDR1 ENHRY, CDR2 SYGVKD. This CDR3 has 15 amino acids. DNA of the CDR3: TGTGCCATCAGTGAGGTGGGACAGGGGATCGGTGAAGCTTTCTTT. Residues: CAISEVGQGIGEAFF.

A few counts support this clonotype. In DNA form, the CDR3 reads TGTGCCAGCAGCTTAGATCTTTTGCGGGCCCACTCTAACTATGGCTACACCTTC. As protein: CASSLDLLRAHSNYGYTF. This chain connects TRBV7-8 to TRBJ1-2; D unclear. The germline gives CDR1 SGHVS, CDR2 FQNEAQ. Trimming cost V 1 base and J 0 bases, with 18 bases left between them. The CDR3 contains 18 residues.

The chain is built from TRBV20-1 and TRBJ1-2; 9 positions match TRBD1. V shed 6 bases and J 5 bases; nucleotides not matched to a gene: 7. CDR3 length: 13 amino acids. Per the germline V gene, CDR1 is DFQATT and CDR2 is SNEGSKA (reference sequence). CDR3 protein: CSASPGQGYGYTF. CDR3 coding DNA: TGCAGTGCCTCTCCGGGACAGGGTTATGGCTACACCTTC.

This clonotype was counted between two and nine times. The rearrangement joins TRBV5-4 to TRBJ2-1; D assignment may be TRBD1 or TRBD2 (7 bases each). The germline CDR1 and CDR2 sequences are SGHNT and YYREEE (reference sequence). Trimming took off 4 bases at V and 7 bases at J, with 21 bases between the two ends. The CDR3 is 16 amino acids. The CDR3 protein is CASSRGETGRGNEQFF. CDR3 coding DNA: TGTGCCAGCAGCCGGGGGGAGACAGGGAGGGGGAATGAGCAGTTCTTC.

V is TRBV20-1 and J is TRBJ2-5; 11 positions agree with TRBD2. This CDR3 contains 15 residues. Germline V gives CDR1 DFQATT, CDR2 SNEGSKA (reference sequence). V gave up 6 bases and J gave up 0 bases; unmatched junction bases: 6. The CDR3 sequence: CSASGTSGYQETQYF. CDR3 bases: TGCAGTGCGTCGGGGACTAGCGGATACCAAGAGACCCAGTACTTC.

This clonotype has ten or more counts. The rearrangement links TRBV20-1 to TRBJ2-3, with 8 bases lining up with TRBD2. CDR3 size: 14 residues. Germline V gene lookup returns CDR1 DFQATT and CDR2 SNEGSKA (reference sequence). V lost 6 bases and J lost 5; bases outside the gene matches: 10. CDR3 in DNA: TGCAGTGCCCCCTCCTCTCTAGCGGGAGATACGCAGTATTTT. This codes for CSAPSSLAGDTQYF.

The chain uses TRBV5-4 and TRBJ2-3; 13 bases line up with TRBD2. This CDR3 contains 18 residues. V dropped 4 bases and J dropped 7; count of bases not matched to a gene: 15. Germline-derived CDR1 and CDR2 are SGHNT and YYREEE (reference sequence). The chain's CDR3 is CASSGGLAGPSVGNTQYF. CDR3 in DNA: TGTGCCAGCAGCGGGGGACTAGCGGGGCCTTCCGTTGGAAATACGCAGTATTTT.